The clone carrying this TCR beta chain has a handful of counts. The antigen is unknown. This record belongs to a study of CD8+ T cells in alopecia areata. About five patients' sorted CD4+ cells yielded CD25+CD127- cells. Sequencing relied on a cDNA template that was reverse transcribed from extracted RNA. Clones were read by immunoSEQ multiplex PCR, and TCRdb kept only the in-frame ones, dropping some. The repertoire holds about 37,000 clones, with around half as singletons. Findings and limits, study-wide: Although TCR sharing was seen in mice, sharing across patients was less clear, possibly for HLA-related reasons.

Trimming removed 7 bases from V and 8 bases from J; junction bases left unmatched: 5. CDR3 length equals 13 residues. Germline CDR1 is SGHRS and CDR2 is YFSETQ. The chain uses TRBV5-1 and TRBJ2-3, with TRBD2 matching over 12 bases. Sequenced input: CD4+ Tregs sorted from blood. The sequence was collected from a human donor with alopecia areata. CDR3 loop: CASRLAGVITQYF. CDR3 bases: TGCGCCAGCCGACTAGCGGGGGTAATTACGCAGTATTTT.